This T cell receptor beta chain was captured in a study of technical replicates of blood from a few donors. Looked up from germline, CDR1 is MGHRA and CDR2 is YSYEKL. The germline V and J ends were trimmed by 2 bases and 2 bases, with 13 bases remaining between them. The CDR3 sequence is 16 residues long. This clone is labeled as medium-sized (0.01 to 0.1%). Here immunoSEQ multiplex PCR was the method, and the copy in TCRdb shows in-frame clones only, minus some. The table shows about 75,000 clones, with roughly nine tenths occurring only once. The chain carries TRBV4-1 and TRBJ1-5; the D gene is possibly TRBD1 (5 bases). What was sequenced was T cells isolated from PBMCs. This TCR was sampled from a human donor in good health. Some clones in this sample may be carry-over from other donors' samples. This CDR3 is CASSQPQVRGNQPQHF. The CDR3 DNA reads as TGCGCCAGCAGCCAACCACAGGTTCGGGGCAATCAGCCCCAGCATTTT.